One and the same sample provided the 12 T cell receptor beta chains below, sequenced in a study of molecular identifiers for immune sequencing clone quantification. TCRdb re-called the PCR reads with MiXCR, one entry per CDR3 protein. The data show just under 650,000 distinct CDR3 sequences, less than 20% seen once. What was sequenced was naive CD8+ T cells from blood, with Jurkat cell RNA spiked in. Subset described: FACS-sorted CD8+CD4-CCR7+CD45RA+ naive T cells. These receptors were collected from a human donor in good health. Some libraries in this study had Jurkat cell RNA spiked in.

The table lists this clonotype with many counts. This chain connects TRBV5-6 to TRBJ2-7; no definite D call. The CDR3 is 12 residues long. The V gene lost 8 bases and the J gene lost 0 bases, with 9 bases spanning the gap. Germline loops: CDR1 SGHDT, CDR2 YYEEEE. This CDR3 reads CASNGDSYEQYF. The DNA for the CDR3 is TGTGCCAGTAATGGGGACTCCTACGAGCAGTACTTC.

This clonotype was picked up one time. Possible read error: a much larger clone is one base away. V gene TRBV4-3 combines with J gene TRBJ1-4; 7 bases align to TRBD1. CDR3 length: 15 amino acids. With 4 bases clipped from V and 7 bases from J, the junction kept 9 bases outside the gene matches. Germline V CDR1 and CDR2: LGHNA, YSLEER. The CDR3 DNA reads TGCGCCAGCAGCCGCCGGGACAGTCAGAGTGAAAAACTGTTTTTT. It codes for CASSRRDSQSEKLFF.

This clonotype has more than one count but fewer than ten. V and J are TRBV27 and TRBJ1-1, with TRBD1 matching 7 bases. V gave up 6 bases and J gave up 0 bases; unmatched junction bases: 10. Germline-derived CDR1 and CDR2 are MNHEY and SMNVEV (reference sequence). The CDR3 extends over 16 amino acids. CDR3 in amino acids: CASSPVRTGMNTEAFF. CDR3 DNA sequence: TGTGCCAGCAGCCCAGTTCGGACAGGCATGAACACTGAAGCTTTCTTT.

This clonotype was counted only a few times. The chain links TRBV5-6 to TRBJ2-7, with no clear D. The CDR3 length is 14 residues. Germline V CDR1 and CDR2: SGHDT, YYEEEE. V lost 1 base and J lost 2, with 10 bases in between. DNA for the CDR3: TGTGCCAGCAGCTTGTTGGCAGCAGCCTACGAGCAGTACTTC. It specifies CASSLLAAAYEQYF.

This clonotype has only a few counts. The CDR3: CASSPLRENTGELFF. The CDR3 bases are TGCGCCAGCAGCCCACTCAGGGAAAACACCGGGGAGCTGTTTTTT. V and J are TRBV5-1 and TRBJ2-2, with TRBD1 as a possible D gene (5 bases). Trimming removed 4 bases at V and 2 bases at J, with 12 bases between. Germline V gene data show CDR1 as SGHRS and CDR2 as YFSETQ. The CDR3 is made up of 15 amino acids.

Details on this clonotype: The conserved phenylalanine or tryptophan is not found at the CDR3 terminus, so this likely reflects a read error. The V gene is TRBV12-3 or TRBV12-4, the J gene TRBJ1-4, with D hard to call. The CDR3 has 15 amino acids. V lost 6 bases and J lost 3, with 14 bases in between. CDR3 DNA: TGTGCCAGCAGCTCCGCTGGGTGGCCTAATGAAAAACTGTTTTCT. This encodes CASSSAGWPNEKLFS.

As for this clonotype: A much bigger clone sits one base away, suggesting this may be a read error. The chain couples TRBV27 to TRBJ1-1; tentatively, D is TRBD1 (5 bases). The CDR3 totals 13 residues. Per germline, CDR1 MNHEY and CDR2 SMNVEV (reference sequence). The chain's CDR3 is CVSSFFRTGEAFF. The CDR3 bases are TGTGTCAGCAGTTTCTTTCGTACAGGCGAAGCTTTCTTT.

Ten or more counts support this clonotype. V is TRBV29-1 and J is TRBJ2-7; 9 bases agree with TRBD1. The CDR3 is made up of 14 amino acids. The V gene's germline CDR1 is SQVTM and CDR2 ANQGSEA. J lost 5 bases, V lost 4 bases, and 9 bases had no gene match. The CDR3 DNA reads TGCAGCGTTGGCAGGACAGGGGTTTCCGACGAGCAGTACTTC. It specifies CSVGRTGVSDEQYF.

This clonotype appeared a few times. The V and J genes are TRBV20-1 and TRBJ2-1; 7 nucleotides align to TRBD2. Per the germline V gene, CDR1 is DFQATT and CDR2 is SNEGSKA (reference sequence). V gave up 3 bases and J gave up 5 bases; unmatched junction bases: 4. The CDR3 contains 13 residues. The CDR3 DNA reads TGCAGTGCTAGCGGGGGGACGCACAATGAGCAGTTCTTC. This encodes CSASGGTHNEQFF.

The chain couples TRBV9 to TRBJ2-3; 7 bases fit TRBD2. The CDR3 covers 16 residues. CDR1 SGDLS and CDR2 YYNGEE come from the germline V gene. The trim removed 0 bases at V and 1 base at J, leaving 5 bases unmatched. CDR3 DNA sequence: TGTGCCAGCAGCGTAGAGGCGGGAGAGGGCACAGATACGCAGTATTTT. Translated, it gives CASSVEAGEGTDTQYF. The full variable domain, rest sourced from reference TRBV9 and TRBJ2-3, is DSGVTQTPKHLITATGQRVTLRCSPRSGDLSVYWYQQSLDQGLQFLIQYYNGEERAKGNILERFSAQQFPDLHSELNLSSLELGDSALYFCASSVEAGEGTDTQYFGPGTRLTVL.

In this sample, this clonotype turned up many times. The CDR3 sequence is CASSQVGGRTDTQYF. The CDR3 region has the DNA TGCGCCAGCAGCCAAGTGGGGGGGCGCACAGATACGCAGTATTTT. This chain links TRBV4-1 with TRBJ2-3; possibly TRBD2 for D (7 bases). V was trimmed by 1 base and J by 1 base, leaving 9 bases between them. CDR1 is MGHRA, CDR2 YSYEKL, per germline. The CDR3 covers 15 residues.

This clonotype has just a few counts. The genes are TRBV7-9 and TRBJ2-1; the D gene is possibly TRBD2 (6 bases). The germline V gene has CDR1 SEHNR and CDR2 FQNEAQ (reference sequence). Deletions cut 3 bases from V and 7 bases from J, with 10 bases between. The length of the CDR3 is 13 residues. Written as DNA, the CDR3 is TGTGCCAGCAGCTTCGGGGCGGGGAATGAGCAGTTCTTC. Protein: CASSFGAGNEQFF.